The TCR beta chain described here comes from a study of blood T cell repertoires in COVID-19. As for the study in general: Sites across the United States, Italy and Spain contributed samples from acute and convalescent COVID-19.

Produced via immunoSEQ multiplex PCR; TCRdb's table is partial and in-frame only. In the table there are 35,000 to 50,000 clones, more than 70% of which are singletons. V gave up 4 bases and J gave up 3 bases, with 18 bases separating them. This CDR3 contains 16 residues. In germline, CDR1 is ENHRY, CDR2 SYGVKD. This sequence was found in a woman aged 70 to 79 with acute or convalescent COVID-19. The sequencing sample was made of peripheral blood. The V call is TRBV10-3, the J call TRBJ1-1; D gene ambiguous. The CDR3 loop reads CAISVAFKAADTEAFF. For the CDR3, the DNA is TGTGCCATCAGTGTAGCTTTTAAGGCCGCCGACACTGAAGCTTTCTTT.